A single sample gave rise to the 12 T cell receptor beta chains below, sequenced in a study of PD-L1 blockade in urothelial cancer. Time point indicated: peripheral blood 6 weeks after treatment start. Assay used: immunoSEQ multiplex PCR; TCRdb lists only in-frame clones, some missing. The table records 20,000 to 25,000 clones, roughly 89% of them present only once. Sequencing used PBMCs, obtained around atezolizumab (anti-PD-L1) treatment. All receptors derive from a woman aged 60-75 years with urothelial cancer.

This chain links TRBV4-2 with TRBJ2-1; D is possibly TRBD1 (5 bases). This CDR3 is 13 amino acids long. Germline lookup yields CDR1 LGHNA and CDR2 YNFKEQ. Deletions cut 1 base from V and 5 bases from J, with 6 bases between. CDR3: CASSQAGHNEQFF. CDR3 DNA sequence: TGTGCCAGCAGCCAAGCAGGGCACAATGAGCAGTTCTTC.

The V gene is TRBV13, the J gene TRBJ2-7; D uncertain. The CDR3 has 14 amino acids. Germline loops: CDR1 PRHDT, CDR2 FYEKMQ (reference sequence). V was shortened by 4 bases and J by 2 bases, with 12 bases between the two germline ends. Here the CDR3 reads CASSSSVETYEQYF. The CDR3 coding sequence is TGTGCCAGCAGCTCCAGCGTTGAGACCTACGAGCAGTACTTC. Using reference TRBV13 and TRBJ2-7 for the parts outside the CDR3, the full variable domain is AAGVIQSPRHLIKEKRETATLKCYPIPRHDTVYWYQQGPGQDPQFLISFYEKMQSDKGSIPDRFSAQQFSDYHSELNMSSLELGDSALYFCASSSSVETYEQYFGPGTRLTVT.

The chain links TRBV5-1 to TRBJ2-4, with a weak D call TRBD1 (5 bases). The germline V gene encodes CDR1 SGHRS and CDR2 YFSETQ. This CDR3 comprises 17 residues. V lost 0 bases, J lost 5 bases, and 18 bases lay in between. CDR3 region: CASSLAYKGPRENIQYF. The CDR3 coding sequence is TGCGCCAGCAGCTTGGCCTATAAGGGGCCCCGCGAAAACATTCAGTACTTC.

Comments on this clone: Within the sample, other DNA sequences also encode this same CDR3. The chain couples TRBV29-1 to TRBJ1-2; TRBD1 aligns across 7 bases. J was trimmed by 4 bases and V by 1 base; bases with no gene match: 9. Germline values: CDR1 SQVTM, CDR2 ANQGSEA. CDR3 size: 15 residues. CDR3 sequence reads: CSVEATQGPGYGYTF. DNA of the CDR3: TGCAGCGTTGAAGCGACACAGGGGCCGGGCTATGGCTACACCTTC.

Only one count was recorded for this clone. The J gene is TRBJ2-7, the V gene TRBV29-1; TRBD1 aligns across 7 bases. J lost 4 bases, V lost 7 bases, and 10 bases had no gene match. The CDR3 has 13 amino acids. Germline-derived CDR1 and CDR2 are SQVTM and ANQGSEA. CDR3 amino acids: CSAGQVGWYEQYF. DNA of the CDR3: TGCAGCGCCGGACAGGTAGGGTGGTACGAGCAGTACTTC.

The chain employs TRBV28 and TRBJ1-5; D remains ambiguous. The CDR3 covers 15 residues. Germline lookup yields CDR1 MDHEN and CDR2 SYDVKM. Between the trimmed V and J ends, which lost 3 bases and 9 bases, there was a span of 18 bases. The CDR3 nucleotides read TGTGCCAGCAGTTTGGCCGTATACCGGGTAAGGCCCCAGCATTTT. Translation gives CASSLAVYRVRPQHF.

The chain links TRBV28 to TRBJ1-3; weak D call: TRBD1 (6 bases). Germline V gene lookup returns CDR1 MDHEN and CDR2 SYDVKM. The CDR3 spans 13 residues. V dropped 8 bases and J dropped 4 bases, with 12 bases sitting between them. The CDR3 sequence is CASFTGPGNTIYF. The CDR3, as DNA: TGTGCCAGCTTTACAGGGCCAGGAAACACCATATATTTT. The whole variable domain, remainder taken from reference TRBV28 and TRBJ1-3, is DVKVTQSSRYLVKRTGEKVFLECVQDMDHENMFWYRQDPGLGLRLIYFSYDVKMKEKGDIPEGYSVSREKKERFSLILESASTNQTSMYLCASFTGPGNTIYFGEGSWLTVV.

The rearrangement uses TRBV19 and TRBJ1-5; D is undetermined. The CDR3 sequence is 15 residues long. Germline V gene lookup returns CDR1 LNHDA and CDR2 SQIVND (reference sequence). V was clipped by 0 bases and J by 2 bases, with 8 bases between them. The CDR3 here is CASSIDDGGNQPQHF. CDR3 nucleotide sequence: TGTGCCAGTAGTATAGATGACGGGGGCAATCAGCCCCAGCATTTT.

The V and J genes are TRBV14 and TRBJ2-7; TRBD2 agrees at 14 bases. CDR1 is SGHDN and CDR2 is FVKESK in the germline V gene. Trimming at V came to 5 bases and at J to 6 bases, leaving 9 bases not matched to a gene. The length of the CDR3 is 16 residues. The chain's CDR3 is CASSFQTSGGAVEQYF. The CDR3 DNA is TGTGCCAGCAGCTTCCAGACTAGCGGGGGGGCGGTCGAGCAGTACTTC. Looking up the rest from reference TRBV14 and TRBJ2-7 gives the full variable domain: EAGVTQFPSHSVIEKGQTVTLRCDPISGHDNLYWYRRVMGKEIKFLLHFVKESKQDESGMPNNRFLAERTGGTYSTLKVQPAELEDSGVYFCASSFQTSGGAVEQYFGPGTRLTVT.

DNA for the CDR3: TGTGCCAGCAGCCAAGCGGGACTGGGGGGCGAGCAGTACTTC. As protein: CASSQAGLGGEQYF. The V and J genes are TRBV14 and TRBJ2-7; a possible D gene is TRBD2 (6 bases). Per germline, CDR1 SGHDN and CDR2 FVKESK. The V end was cut by 1 base, the J end by 6 bases, with 13 bases between. The CDR3 runs 14 residues.

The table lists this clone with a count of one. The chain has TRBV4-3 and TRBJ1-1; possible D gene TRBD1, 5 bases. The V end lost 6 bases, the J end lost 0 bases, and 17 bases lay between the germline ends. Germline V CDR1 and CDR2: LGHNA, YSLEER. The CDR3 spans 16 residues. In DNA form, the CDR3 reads TGCGCCAGCAGTCCAGGTGGCGAGACAGTGAACACTGAAGCTTTCTTT. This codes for CASSPGGETVNTEAFF.

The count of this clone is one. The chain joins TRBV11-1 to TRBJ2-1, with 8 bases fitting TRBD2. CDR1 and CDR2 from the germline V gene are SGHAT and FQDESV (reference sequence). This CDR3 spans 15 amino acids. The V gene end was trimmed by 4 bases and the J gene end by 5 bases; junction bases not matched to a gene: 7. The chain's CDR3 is CASSYKRGTNNEQFF. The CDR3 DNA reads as TGTGCCAGCAGCTATAAGCGGGGGACCAACAATGAGCAGTTCTTC.